These 19 T cell receptor beta chains share one sample of origin, sequenced in a study of early stage breast cancer tumors. Produced via immunoSEQ multiplex PCR; TCRdb's table is partial and in-frame only. The repertoire includes some 10,000 clones, 64% of them detected once, and 12% sits in the top ten. The sequencing input was breast tumor tissue. These receptors originate from a person aged 55 to 70 with breast cancer.

This chain links TRBV25-1 with TRBJ1-1; no firm D call. CDR1 and CDR2 from the germline V gene are MGHDK and SYGVNS. The CDR3 has 14 residues. V was shortened by 7 bases and J by 4 bases, with 16 bases between the two germline ends. The CDR3 reads CASTLTGGPTEAFF. DNA for the CDR3: TGTGCCAGCACCCTAACGGGAGGGCCCACTGAAGCTTTCTTT.

The rearrangement uses TRBV27 and TRBJ2-4, with TRBD1 identical over 8 bases. The germline gives CDR1 MNHEY, CDR2 SMNVEV (reference sequence). Trimming cost V 6 bases and J 2 bases; bases outside gene matches: 6. CDR3 size: 15 residues. The CDR3 DNA reads TGTGCCAGCAGCGCGGACAGGGTAACCAAAAACATTCAGTACTTC. Translated, it gives CASSADRVTKNIQYF.

This clone has a handful of counts. The junction does not match germline at one end; this may be a read error. This chain uses TRBV7-7 with TRBJ2-2; 8 nucleotides align to TRBD2. The CDR3 has 16 amino acids. Per germline, CDR1 SSHAT and CDR2 FNYEAQ (reference sequence). CDR3 nucleotides: TGTGCTAGCAGCCCGCGGGGGGAAGTCAGCACCGGGGAGCTGTTTTTT. It yields the protein CASSPRGEVSTGELFF.

This clone was seen only a few times. This rearrangement joins TRBV7-2 to TRBJ1-5; no firm D call. Per the germline V gene, CDR1 is SGHTA and CDR2 is FQGNSA. Trimming took off 8 bases at V and 7 bases at J, with 15 bases between the two ends. CDR3 length: 13 amino acids. This CDR3 reads CASQENLDQPQHF. CDR3 nucleotide sequence: TGTGCCAGCCAAGAGAATTTAGACCAGCCCCAGCATTTT.

The chain has TRBV6-6 and TRBJ2-2; D call uncertain. CDR1 MNHNY and CDR2 SVGAGI come from the germline V gene (reference sequence). V gave up 7 bases and J gave up 8 bases, with 11 bases separating them. The CDR3 is 12 residues long. CDR3 nucleotides: TGTGCCAGCACGACCCTCCGGGGGGAGCTGTTTTTT. As protein: CASTTLRGELFF.

The gene calls are TRBV19 and TRBJ1-1; 7 nucleotides line up with TRBD1. Germline V gene data show CDR1 as LNHDA and CDR2 as SQIVND (reference sequence). This CDR3 has 16 residues. V gave up 7 bases and J gave up 6 bases; unmatched junction bases: 17. As DNA, the CDR3 is TGTGCCAGTAAGAGACTTGACAGGGCCCCCGGGGCTGAAGCTTTCTTT. Residues: CASKRLDRAPGAEAFF.

V usage is TRBV7-8 and J usage is TRBJ1-2; D remains ambiguous. V was clipped by 2 bases and J by 2 bases, with 9 bases between them. Germline V gene lookup returns CDR1 SGHVS and CDR2 FQNEAQ. The CDR3 contains 14 residues. The CDR3, as DNA: TGTGCCAGCAGCTTATTACAACTCAACTATGGCTACACCTTC. Residues: CASSLLQLNYGYTF.

This clone was detected once. V is TRBV12-5 and J is TRBJ1-4, with D hard to call. There are 14 residues in the CDR3. Trimming removed 7 bases from V and 10 bases from J, with 19 bases in between. Germline CDR1 and CDR2: LGHNT and FRNRAP. The CDR3 DNA reads TGTGCTAGTGCGCCCTCGGAAGGGAATAGAAAACTGTTTTTT. The encoded protein is CASAPSEGNRKLFF.

By proportion, this clone is medium-sized. The chain carries TRBV15 and TRBJ2-1, with 8 bases fitting TRBD2. The CDR3 loop spans 16 amino acids. Germline V lookup: CDR1 LNHNV, CDR2 YYDKDF (reference sequence). Trimming cost V 5 bases and J 4 bases; bases outside gene matches: 10. The CDR3 DNA reads TGTGCCACCAGCCCGGGACTAGGGACCCAATACAATGAGCAGTTCTTC. It translates to CATSPGLGTQYNEQFF.

This chain joins TRBV7-9 and TRBJ2-7; unclear D gene. The V gene's germline CDR1 is SEHNR and CDR2 FQNEAQ (reference sequence). The CDR3 has 13 residues. With 5 bases removed from V and 4 bases from J, the gap between germline ends came to 12 bases. DNA for the CDR3: TGTGCCAGCAGCCGAGAGATCCTTTACGAGCAGTACTTC. It codes for CASSREILYEQYF.

The chain combines TRBV4-1 with TRBJ2-1; D uncertain. The CDR3 runs to 12 residues. Germline CDR1 is MGHRA and CDR2 is YSYEKL. The V gene lost 2 bases and the J gene lost 6 bases, with 5 bases spanning the gap. The chain's CDR3 is CASSQQINEQFF. The DNA for the CDR3 is TGCGCCAGCAGCCAACAGATCAATGAGCAGTTCTTC.

The chain joins TRBV5-5 to TRBJ1-4; no definite D call. CDR1 and CDR2 from the germline V gene are SGHKS and YYEKEE (reference sequence). The CDR3 runs to 16 residues. V lost 4 bases to trimming and J lost 4 bases, with 17 bases between them. The DNA of the CDR3 is TGTGCCAGCAGCCCGACACTCACTGTCTTTAATGAAAAACTGTTTTTT. It codes for CASSPTLTVFNEKLFF.

This clone was observed a handful of times. The rearrangement uses TRBV2 and TRBJ2-7; D remains ambiguous. The germline CDR1 and CDR2 sequences are SNHLY and FYNNEI. V was clipped by 4 bases and J by 4 bases, with 17 bases between them. The CDR3 length is 15 residues. The CDR3 loop reads CASSAGPQTRYEQYF. CDR3 DNA: TGTGCCAGCAGTGCGGGTCCTCAGACGCGGTACGAGCAGTACTTC.

The rearrangement uses TRBV5-1 and TRBJ1-2, with D possibly TRBD1 on 6 matching bases. The V gene's germline CDR1 is SGHRS and CDR2 YFSETQ. CDR3 length equals 14 residues. V shed 3 bases and J shed 4 bases, with 13 bases lying between them. The CDR3 loop is CASSYSTGGYGYTF. The CDR3 DNA reads as TGCGCCAGCAGCTACTCGACAGGAGGCTATGGCTACACCTTC.

This clone came up a few times. The CDR3 spells CASSELAGSNTIYF. The CDR3 region has the DNA TGTGCCAGCAGTGAACTCGCAGGCTCAAACACCATATATTTT. The V gene is TRBV6-1, the J gene TRBJ1-3; D gene uncertain. The CDR3 consists of 14 residues. The germline gives CDR1 MNHNS, CDR2 SASEGT. The V end was cut by 2 bases, the J end by 6 bases, with 11 bases between.

The sample holds a few counts of this clone. This rearrangement joins TRBV2 to TRBJ1-2; TRBD1 aligns across 9 bases. This CDR3 has 16 residues. Trimming took 6 bases from V and 4 from J; bases not matched to a gene: 12. Germline V gene lookup returns CDR1 SNHLY and CDR2 FYNNEI. CDR3 sequence (DNA): TGTGCCAGCAGCAGGACAGGGGCGACTAGAGGCTATGGCTACACCTTC. This translates into CASSRTGATRGYGYTF.

The chain recombines TRBV19 with TRBJ1-2; D is unresolved. The germline V gene has CDR1 LNHDA and CDR2 SQIVND (reference sequence). The ends were cut back, 4 bases at V and 0 bases at J, with 6 bases in the middle. The CDR3 length is 13 residues. The CDR3: CASSNPTNYGYTF. DNA of the CDR3: TGTGCCAGTAGTAATCCTACTAACTATGGCTACACCTTC. The complete variable domain, with remaining parts taken from reference TRBV19 and TRBJ1-2, reads DGGITQSPKYLFRKEGQNVTLSCEQNLNHDAMYWYRQDPGQGLRLIYYSQIVNDFQKGDIAEGYSVSREKKESFPLTVTSAQKNPTAFYLCASSNPTNYGYTFGSGTRLTVV.

This chain uses TRBV27 with TRBJ1-5; no definite D call. Trimming cost V 3 bases and J 8 bases, with 11 bases left between them. The CDR3 runs to 13 residues. Germline V lookup: CDR1 MNHEY, CDR2 SMNVEV (reference sequence). The CDR3 reads CASSFSRGEPQHF. CDR3 in DNA: TGTGCCAGCAGTTTCTCCCGTGGTGAGCCCCAGCATTTT.

The chain combines TRBV27 with TRBJ1-2; a weak D match, TRBD1 (6 bases). V lost 4 bases to trimming and J lost 7 bases, with 13 bases between them. CDR3 length: 13 residues. Germline V gives CDR1 MNHEY, CDR2 SMNVEV (reference sequence). The CDR3 nucleotides are TGTGCCAGCAGTTCTCCGGGGGGGCTTGGCTACACCTTC. It encodes CASSSPGGLGYTF.